The 25 T cell receptor beta chains in this list originate from one sample, sequenced in a study of T cell repertoires in cytomegalovirus infection (dated by TCRdb to between 2019 and 2020). TCRdb names Illumina HiSeq 1500 as the instrument used. TCRdb handled the public reads itself, with Q25 trimming in fastp and clone calling in MiXCR, and kept productive beta chains. Rows are combined by CDR3 protein, so each entry shows the most common genes and DNA. Present in this sample are some 450,000 distinct CDR3 sequences, roughly a third of which were seen just once. Approximately 14% of the sample is in the top ten clones. The sample comprised PBMCs. The receptors shown here come from a human donor in good health (CMV status not recorded). Some clones in this sample may be carry-over from other donors' samples.

This clonotype showed up many times. The chain has TRBV4-1 and TRBJ1-1; TRBD1 might be the D (5 bases). The CDR3 totals 15 residues. Between the trimmed V and J ends, which lost 1 base and 4 bases, there was a span of 13 bases. The germline gives CDR1 MGHRA, CDR2 YSYEKL. The CDR3 nucleotides are TGCGCCAGCAGCCAAGTAGATCCAGGGCGCACTGAAGCTTTCTTT. It specifies CASSQVDPGRTEAFF.

The CDR3 spells CASSSDWGAGQSQHF. The CDR3 nucleotides read TGTGCCAGCAGCTCCGATTGGGGGGCCGGACAGTCCCAGCATTTT. V and J are TRBV7-2 and TRBJ1-5, with TRBD1 as a possible D gene (6 bases). Germline CDR1 and CDR2: SGHTA and FQGNSA. This CDR3 has 15 residues. V was trimmed by 4 bases and J by 11 bases, leaving 21 bases between them. The full variable domain, its missing parts supplied by reference TRBV7-2 and TRBJ1-5, is GAGVSQSPSNKVTEKGKDVELRCDPISGHTALYWYRQSLGQGLEFLIYFQGNSAPDKSGLPSDRFSAERTGGSVSTLTIQRTQQEDSAVYLCASSSDWGAGQSQHFGDGTRLSIL.

This clonotype was observed a handful of times. The genes are TRBV7-6 and TRBJ2-7, with unresolved D. There are 14 residues in the CDR3. Trimming took 5 bases from V and 0 from J, leaving 11 bases between them. The V gene's germline CDR1 is SGHVS and CDR2 FNYEAQ. For the CDR3, the DNA is TGTGCCAGCAGCGAACGACGGAGCTCCTACGAGCAGTACTTC. Its protein product is CASSERRSSYEQYF.

This clonotype was counted only a few times. The chain has TRBV28 and TRBJ1-5; no firm D call. V was clipped by 3 bases and J by 6 bases, with 3 bases between them. CDR1 is MDHEN, CDR2 SYDVKM, per germline. The CDR3 runs 11 residues. CDR3 sequence: CASSFTQPQHF. Here the CDR3 DNA reads TGTGCCAGCAGTTTCACTCAGCCCCAGCATTTT.

CDR3 region: CASSLGGQGLETQYF. CDR3 nucleotide sequence: TGTGCCAGCAGCTTGGGGGGACAGGGTCTGGAGACCCAGTACTTC. The chain couples TRBV5-6 to TRBJ2-5, with 9 bases lining up with TRBD1. The CDR3 is made up of 15 amino acids. V lost 0 bases to trimming and J lost 5 bases; unmatched junction nucleotides: 5. Germline V gene lookup returns CDR1 SGHDT and CDR2 YYEEEE. Using reference TRBV5-6 and TRBJ2-5 for the parts outside the CDR3, the full variable domain is DAGVTQSPTHLIKTRGQQVTLRCSPKSGHDTVSWYQQALGQGPQFIFQYYEEEERQRGNFPDRFSGHQFPNYSSELNVNALLLGDSALYLCASSLGGQGLETQYFGPGTRLLVL.

The chain links TRBV6-6 to TRBJ2-3, with no clear D. Germline loops: CDR1 MNHNY, CDR2 SVGAGI (reference sequence). The CDR3 sequence is 13 residues long. V lost 6 bases and J 4 bases, leaving 11 bases between the germline ends. The CDR3 here is CASSRRVADTQYF. In DNA, the CDR3 is TGTGCCAGCAGCCGAAGGGTCGCAGATACGCAGTATTTT.

A few counts support this clonotype. This chain links TRBV4-1 with TRBJ2-2, with 8 bases fitting TRBD2. The germline gives CDR1 MGHRA, CDR2 YSYEKL. The V segment lost 5 bases and the J segment 0 bases; nucleotides outside the gene matches: 8. The CDR3 covers 17 residues. The CDR3 DNA reads TGCGCCAGCAGCTCAGTCGGCGGGGGGACGAACACCGGGGAGCTGTTTTTT. Its translation: CASSSVGGGTNTGELFF.

This clonotype was detected only a few times. The CDR3 reads CASSFDPSGANVLTF. The CDR3 DNA reads as TGTGCCAGCAGCTTCGACCCATCTGGGGCCAACGTCCTGACTTTC. This rearrangement joins TRBV7-2 to TRBJ2-6; D call uncertain. V was clipped by 3 bases and J by 1 base, with 7 bases between them. CDR3 length: 15 residues. Germline V gene sequence: CDR1 SGHTA, CDR2 FQGNSA.

This clonotype was detected ten times or more. The V and J genes are TRBV7-2 and TRBJ1-1; D might be TRBD1 (5 bases). Trimming took off 3 bases at V and 6 bases at J, with 14 bases between the two ends. There are 14 residues in the CDR3. The germline V gene encodes CDR1 SGHTA and CDR2 FQGNSA. CDR3 loop: CASSFKLGVSEAFF. The CDR3 region has the DNA TGTGCCAGCAGCTTTAAGTTAGGGGTCTCTGAAGCTTTCTTT.

This clonotype was recorded at least ten times. The gene calls are TRBV7-6 and TRBJ1-3, with unresolved D. V was trimmed by 2 bases and J by 4 bases, leaving 6 bases between them. Germline V lookup: CDR1 SGHVS, CDR2 FNYEAQ. This CDR3 contains 13 residues. CDR3 in amino acids: CASSLRTGNTIYF. The CDR3 DNA follows: TGTGCCAGCAGCTTAAGAACAGGAAACACCATATATTTT.

The CDR3 protein is CASSTGQGAPLGSYEQYF. In nucleotides, the CDR3 is TGTGCCAGCAGCACAGGGCAGGGGGCGCCGTTGGGCTCCTACGAGCAGTACTTC. The chain is built from TRBV7-9 and TRBJ2-7; 8 positions agree with TRBD1. Germline CDR1 and CDR2: SEHNR and FQNEAQ (reference sequence). Trimming took 5 bases from V and 0 from J; bases not matched to a gene: 15. The CDR3 has 18 amino acids.

This rearrangement joins TRBV19 to TRBJ1-2; no firm D call. Germline V CDR1 and CDR2: LNHDA, SQIVND (reference sequence). The ends were cut back, 3 bases at V and 3 bases at J, with 20 bases in the middle. The CDR3 covers 17 residues. The chain's CDR3 is CASSIIIRRREDYGYTF. DNA for the CDR3: TGTGCCAGTAGTATCATCATTCGAAGGCGGGAAGACTATGGCTACACCTTC.

V gene TRBV5-1 combines with J gene TRBJ1-3, with D hard to call. In germline, CDR1 is SGHRS, CDR2 YFSETQ. V gave up 4 bases and J gave up 0 bases, with 11 bases separating them. This CDR3 contains 15 residues. In nucleotides, the CDR3 is TGCGCCAGCAGCATCAGGTCGAGCTCTGGAAACACCATATATTTT. Residues: CASSIRSSSGNTIYF.

The J gene is TRBJ2-1, the V gene TRBV10-3; D unresolved. The CDR3 runs 11 residues. Germline V gives CDR1 ENHRY, CDR2 SYGVKD. Between the trimmed V and J ends, which lost 2 bases and 14 bases, there was a span of 10 bases. CDR3 nucleotides: TGTGCCATCAGTGAGGGGTCTGATGAGTTCTTC. Amino acid sequence: CAISEGSDEFF.

This rearrangement joins TRBV5-6 to TRBJ2-1; 9 positions match TRBD1. The V segment lost 0 bases and the J segment 10 bases; nucleotides outside the gene matches: 2. There are 13 residues in the CDR3. Germline CDR1 reads SGHDT; CDR2 reads YYEEEE. The CDR3 DNA sequence: TGTGCCAGCAGCTTGGCGGGACAGGGCGAGCAGTTCTTC. This translates into CASSLAGQGEQFF.

In this sample, this clonotype turned up many times. V gene TRBV6-6 combines with J gene TRBJ2-5; D may be TRBD2 (6 bases). Looked up from germline, CDR1 is MNHNY and CDR2 is SVGAGI (reference sequence). This CDR3 is built from 15 residues. Deletions cut 0 bases from V and 4 bases from J, with 12 bases between. The CDR3 sequence is CASSYSSEGGETQYF. DNA of the CDR3: TGTGCCAGCAGTTACTCGTCGGAGGGCGGAGAGACCCAGTACTTC.

V and J are TRBV20-1 and TRBJ1-2; D possibly corresponds to TRBD1 (6 bases). V gave up 7 bases and J gave up 6 bases, with 15 bases separating them. The CDR3 has 12 residues. Germline CDR1 and CDR2: DFQATT and SNEGSKA (reference sequence). CDR3 nucleotide sequence: TGCAGTGGAGGTGGGGACAACAATGGCTACACCTTC. Translation: CSGGGDNNGYTF.

The sample holds a few counts of this clonotype. The rearrangement links TRBV7-8 to TRBJ1-4; D is ambiguous. Trimming took off 7 bases at V and 8 bases at J, with 20 bases between the two ends. This CDR3 has 15 amino acids. Germline CDR1 and CDR2: SGHVS and FQNEAQ. The CDR3 DNA reads TGTGCCAGCACCCCGCTTGAGATCATGCACGAAAAACTGTTTTTT. Residues: CASTPLEIMHEKLFF. The entire variable domain, with the rest obtained from reference TRBV7-8 and TRBJ1-4, is as follows: GAGVSQSPRYKVAKRGQDVALRCDPISGHVSLFWYQQALGQGPEFLTYFQNEAQLDKSGLPSDRFFAERPEGSVSTLKIQRTQQEDSAVYLCASTPLEIMHEKLFFGSGTQLSVL.

This rearrangement joins TRBV10-3 to TRBJ1-2, with D possibly being TRBD1 (5 bases). Germline CDR1 and CDR2: ENHRY and SYGVKD. V was clipped by 5 bases and J by 4 bases, with 20 bases between them. The CDR3 covers 16 residues. The DNA of the CDR3 is TGTGCCATCAGTTCAGACAGATCACCCCGGGGCTATGGCTACACCTTC. It is translated as CAISSDRSPRGYGYTF.

With respect to this clonotype: The CDR3 ends on some other residue instead of the conserved phenylalanine or tryptophan, so this is likely a read error. The CDR3 DNA follows: TGTGCCAGCAGGTTCCCAGACCACTACGAGCAGTACATC. It translates to CASRFPDHYEQYI. The V and J genes are TRBV7-9 and TRBJ2-7, with D hard to call. This CDR3 has 13 amino acids. Trimming cost V 6 bases and J 3 bases, with 12 bases left between them. CDR1 is SEHNR and CDR2 is FQNEAQ in the germline V gene (reference sequence).

This clonotype was recorded a few times. The rearrangement uses TRBV19 and TRBJ2-2; TRBD1 matches 10 bases. Germline V lookup: CDR1 LNHDA, CDR2 SQIVND (reference sequence). CDR3 size: 16 residues. V dropped 7 bases and J dropped 5; count of bases not matched to a gene: 10. This chain's CDR3 is CASTRQGAMGTGELFF. The CDR3 DNA reads TGTGCCAGTACCCGACAGGGGGCGATGGGGACCGGGGAGCTGTTTTTT.

The table lists this clonotype with a count of one. This may be a read error, as it is one base from a much larger clone. The CDR3 ends on some other residue instead of the conserved phenylalanine or tryptophan, so this is likely a read error. The DNA is omitted, as the CDR3 cannot be located on it reliably, and the CDR3 follows TCRdb's listing. The CDR3 reads CASSLSQGGTMAIL. The V call is TRBV7-2, the J call TRBJ2-1; no DNA check was done on the table's D call, TRBD2. The CDR3 is made up of 14 amino acids, end residues included. CDR1 and CDR2 (germline): SGHTA, FQGNSA.

Note on this clonotype: A much larger clonotype is one base distant, so this may be a read error. This sequence joins TRBV7-9 and TRBJ2-2; 9 nucleotides align to TRBD1. J lost 2 bases, V lost 4 bases, and 5 bases had no gene match. CDR3 size: 16 residues. The germline V gene encodes CDR1 SEHNR and CDR2 FQNEAQ (reference sequence). The CDR3 coding sequence is TGTGCCAGCAGCTCCGGACAGGGGAATAACACCGGGGAGCTGTTTTTT. Its translation: CASSSGQGNNTGELFF. Filled out from reference TRBV7-9 and TRBJ2-2, the complete variable domain reads DTGVSQNPRHKITKRGQNVTFRCDPISEHNRLYWYRQTLGQGPEFLTYFQNEAQLEKSRLLSDRFSAERPKGSFSTLEIQRTEQGDSAMYLCASSSGQGNNTGELFFGEGSRLTVL.

This chain links TRBV20-1 with TRBJ2-7; 11 bases align to TRBD2. The germline gives CDR1 DFQATT, CDR2 SNEGSKA (reference sequence). The CDR3 extends over 15 amino acids. With 1 base clipped from V and 1 base from J, the junction kept 3 bases outside the gene matches. The CDR3 sequence: CSARVGTSGSYEQYF. The DNA of the CDR3 is TGCAGTGCTAGAGTCGGGACTAGCGGTTCCTACGAGCAGTACTTC.

V gene TRBV4-1 combines with J gene TRBJ2-7; 7 bases align to TRBD1. J was trimmed by 2 bases and V by 1 base; bases with no gene match: 8. Per the germline V gene, CDR1 is MGHRA and CDR2 is YSYEKL. This CDR3 has 16 residues. The CDR3 reads CASSQAGTVTTYEQYF. The CDR3 region has the DNA TGCGCCAGCAGCCAAGCGGGGACAGTTACAACCTACGAGCAGTACTTC.